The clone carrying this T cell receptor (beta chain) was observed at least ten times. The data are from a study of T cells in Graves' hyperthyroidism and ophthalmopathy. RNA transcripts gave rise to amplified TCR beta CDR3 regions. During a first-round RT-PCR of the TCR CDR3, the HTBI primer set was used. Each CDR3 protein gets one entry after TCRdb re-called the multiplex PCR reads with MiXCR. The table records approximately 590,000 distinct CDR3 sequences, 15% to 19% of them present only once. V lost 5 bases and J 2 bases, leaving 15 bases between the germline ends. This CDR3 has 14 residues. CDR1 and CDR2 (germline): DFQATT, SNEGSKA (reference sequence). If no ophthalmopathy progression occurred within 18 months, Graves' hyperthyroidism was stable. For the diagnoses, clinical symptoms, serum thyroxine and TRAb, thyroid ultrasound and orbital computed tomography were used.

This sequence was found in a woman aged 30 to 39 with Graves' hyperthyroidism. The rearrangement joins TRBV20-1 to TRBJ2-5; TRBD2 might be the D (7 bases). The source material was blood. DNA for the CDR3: TGCAGTGCTCGAGGGGGGGGCTCTCAAGAGACCCAGTACTTC. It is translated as CSARGGGSQETQYF.